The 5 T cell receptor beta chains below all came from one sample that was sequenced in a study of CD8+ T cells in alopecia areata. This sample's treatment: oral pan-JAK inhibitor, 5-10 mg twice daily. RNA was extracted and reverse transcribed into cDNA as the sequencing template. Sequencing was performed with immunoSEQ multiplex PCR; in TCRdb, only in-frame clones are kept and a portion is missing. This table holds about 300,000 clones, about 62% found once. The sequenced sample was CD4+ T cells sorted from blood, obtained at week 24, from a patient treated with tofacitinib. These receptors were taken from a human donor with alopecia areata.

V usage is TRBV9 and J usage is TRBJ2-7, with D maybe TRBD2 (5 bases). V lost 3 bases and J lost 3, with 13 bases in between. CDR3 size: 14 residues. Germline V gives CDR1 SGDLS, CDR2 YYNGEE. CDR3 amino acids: CASSARTAGYEQYF. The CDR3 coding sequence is TGTGCCAGCAGCGCAAGGACGGCGGGCTACGAGCAGTACTTC.

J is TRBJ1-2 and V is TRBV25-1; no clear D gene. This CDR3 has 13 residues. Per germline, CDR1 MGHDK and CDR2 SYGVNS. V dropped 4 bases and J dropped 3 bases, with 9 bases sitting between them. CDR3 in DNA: TGTGCCAGCAGTGCAAACCTTCACTATGGCTACACCTTC. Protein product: CASSANLHYGYTF.

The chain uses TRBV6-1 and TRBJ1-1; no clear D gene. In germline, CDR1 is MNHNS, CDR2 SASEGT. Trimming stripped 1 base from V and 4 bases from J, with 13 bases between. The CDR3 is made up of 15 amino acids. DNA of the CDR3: TGTGCCAGCAGTGAAGTGGTTGGTCGGGGCACTGAAGCTTTCTTT. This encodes CASSEVVGRGTEAFF.

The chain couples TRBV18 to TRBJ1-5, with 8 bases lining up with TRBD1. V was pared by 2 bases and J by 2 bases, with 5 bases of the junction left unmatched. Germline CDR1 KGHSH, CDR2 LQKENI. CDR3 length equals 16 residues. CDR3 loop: CASSPGTGGGNQPQHF. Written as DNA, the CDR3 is TGTGCCAGCTCACCAGGAACAGGGGGGGGCAATCAGCCCCAGCATTTT.

The CDR3, as DNA: TGTGCCAGCAGGTCGGGACCCCGGAGCTCCTATAATTCACCCCTCCACTTT. It codes for CASRSGPRSSYNSPLHF. The chain combines TRBV7-9 with TRBJ1-6; a possible D gene is TRBD1 (5 bases). CDR1 and CDR2 from the germline V gene are SEHNR and FQNEAQ (reference sequence). This CDR3 region has 17 residues. V was pared by 6 bases and J by 0 bases, with 15 bases between. The full variable domain, completed using reference TRBV7-9 and TRBJ1-6, is DTGVSQNPRHKITKRGQNVTFRCDPISEHNRLYWYRQTLGQGPEFLTYFQNEAQLEKSRLLSDRFSAERPKGSFSTLEIQRTEQGDSAMYLCASRSGPRSSYNSPLHFGNGTRLTVT.